The present T cell receptor beta chain was sequenced within a study of T cell repertoires in cytomegalovirus infection. Study context: In the study, CMV epitopes included recently identified HLA-C-restricted and well-studied HLA-B-restricted ones. Carrying CMV and the relevant HLA type showed in public TCR beta signatures.

Study results and caveats: Dominant in the ex vivo response were TCR beta clonotypes restricted by HLA-C and specific for CMV.

Worth noting for this clonotype: The antigen is undetermined.

TCRdb re-analysed the reads in MiXCR, keeping a single row per CDR3 protein. The sample has more than 300,000 distinct CDR3 sequences, about a third seen once. Germline V gene lookup returns CDR1 MNHNS and CDR2 SASEGT. The CDR3 loop spans 16 amino acids. Trimming stripped 6 bases from V and 0 bases from J, with 15 bases between. The chain uses TRBV6-1 and TRBJ2-1, with D perhaps being TRBD1 or TRBD2 (5 bases each). This sequence was found in a human donor in good health (CMV status not recorded). Some clones in this sample may be carry-over from other donors' samples. Sequencing was performed on cultured PBMCs, taken from culture after CMV antigen stimulation. The CDR3 loop reads CASSGTGRASYNEQFF. DNA of the CDR3: TGTGCCAGCAGCGGGACCGGGCGGGCCTCCTACAATGAGCAGTTCTTC.